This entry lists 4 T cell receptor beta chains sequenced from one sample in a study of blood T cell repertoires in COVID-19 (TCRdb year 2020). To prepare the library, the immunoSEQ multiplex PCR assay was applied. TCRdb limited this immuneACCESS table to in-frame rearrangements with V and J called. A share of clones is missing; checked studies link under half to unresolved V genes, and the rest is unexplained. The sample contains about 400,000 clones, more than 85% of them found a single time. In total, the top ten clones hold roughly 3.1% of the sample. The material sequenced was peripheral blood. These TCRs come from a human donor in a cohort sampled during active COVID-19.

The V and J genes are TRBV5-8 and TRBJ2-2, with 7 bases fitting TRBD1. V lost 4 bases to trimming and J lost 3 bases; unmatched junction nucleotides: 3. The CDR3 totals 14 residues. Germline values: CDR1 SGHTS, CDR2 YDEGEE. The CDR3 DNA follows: TGTGCCAGCAGCCGGGGACAGCACACCGGGGAGCTGTTTTTT. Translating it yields CASSRGQHTGELFF.

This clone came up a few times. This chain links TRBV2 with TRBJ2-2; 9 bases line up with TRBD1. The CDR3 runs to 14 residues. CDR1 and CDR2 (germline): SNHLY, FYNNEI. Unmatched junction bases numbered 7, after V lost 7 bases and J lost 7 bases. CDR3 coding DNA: TGTGCCAGCATCGGCACGACAGGGGGCGGGGAGCTGTTTTTT. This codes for CASIGTTGGGELFF.

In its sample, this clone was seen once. The CDR3 here is CASSDHGQELAKNIQYF. The CDR3 DNA reads as TGTGCCAGCAGTGACCATGGACAGGAACTAGCCAAAAACATTCAGTACTTC. The chain uses TRBV25-1 and TRBJ2-4, with 7 bases fitting TRBD1. The V gene end was trimmed by 3 bases and the J gene end by 0 bases; junction bases not matched to a gene: 8. The CDR3 is 17 amino acids. The V gene's germline CDR1 is MGHDK and CDR2 SYGVNS.

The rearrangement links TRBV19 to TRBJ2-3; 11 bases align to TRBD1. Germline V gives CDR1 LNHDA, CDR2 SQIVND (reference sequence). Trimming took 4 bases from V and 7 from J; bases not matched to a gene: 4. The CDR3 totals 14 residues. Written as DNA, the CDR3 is TGTGCCAGTAGTAGCGGACAGGGGGCATATACGCAGTATTTT. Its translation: CASSSGQGAYTQYF.